This T cell receptor (beta chain) was identified in a study of control samples from healthy donors and cancer patients. Profiled with immunoSEQ multiplex PCR; TCRdb holds only in-frame clones, not every one. In the table there are roughly 120,000 clones, roughly 90% of which are singletons. The germline gives CDR1 LGHDT, CDR2 YNNKEL (reference sequence). The CDR3 length is 16 residues. The V and J ends lost 4 bases and 3 bases respectively, with 15 bases between them. This receptor was taken from a man aged 50-59 years in good health. The material sequenced was blood. The chain has TRBV3-1 (or the pseudogene TRBV3-2) and TRBJ2-2, with a tentative D call TRBD1 (6 bases). The CDR3 here is CASSPPGQRHTGELFF. The CDR3 DNA follows: TGTGCCAGCAGCCCCCCCGGACAGCGTCACACCGGGGAGCTGTTTTTT.